This T cell receptor (beta chain) was sequenced during a study of CD8+CD57+ T cells in acquired aplastic anemia. The germline V gene has CDR1 LGHNA and CDR2 YNFKEQ. V lost 0 bases and J 1 base, leaving 4 bases between the germline ends. The CDR3 is 13 amino acids. Investigators profiled TCR beta VDJ and CDR3 from genomic DNA template. TCRdb recomputed calls from the reads with MiXCR, one row per CDR3 protein. The sample contains 98,000 or so distinct CDR3 sequences, 51% of which appear only once. The sample taken for sequencing was sorted CD4+, CD8+, or CD8+CD57+ T cells (not recorded which) from PBMCs. This chain uses TRBV4-2 with TRBJ2-7; D unclear. The TCR comes from a human donor in good health, serving as a control. CDR3 nucleotides: TGTGCCAGCAGCCAAGAGATATCCTACGAGCAGTACTTC. The encoded protein is CASSQEISYEQYF.